This T cell receptor (beta chain) was documented in a study of CD8 T cell repertoires and HIV-1 epitope variants. On the study more broadly: Controls included no peptide, Ebola AY9 epitope, and a CMV, EBV, flu pool. Autologous T cell-negative cells served as antigen-presenting cells in equal numbers.

This CDR3 has 14 amino acids. J was trimmed by 7 bases and V by 2 bases; bases with no gene match: 2. Germline V CDR1 and CDR2: MNHEY, SMNVEV (reference sequence). Study-level findings and limits: Only beta chains were identified, marking proliferation to antigen, not function.

In regard to this clone: Antigen specificity is unknown.

TCR beta CDR3 was sequenced at survey depth on immunoSEQ. Produced via immunoSEQ multiplex PCR; TCRdb's table is partial and in-frame only. Of 4,500 to 5,000 clones in the sample, around 59% were seen once. This chain links TRBV27 with TRBJ2-1, with 10 bases aligning to TRBD1. The sample comprised cultured CD8+ T cells derived from PBMCs. The TCR was taken from a male donor with HIV. The CDR3 spells CASSLRGQGNEQFF. CDR3 DNA sequence: TGTGCCAGCAGTTTAAGGGGACAGGGGAATGAGCAGTTCTTC.